This passage covers 18 T cell receptor beta chains from one sample sequenced in a study of molecular identifiers for immune sequencing clone quantification. MiXCR, applied by TCRdb to the PCR reads, yields one record per CDR3 protein. The sample includes under 650,000 distinct CDR3 sequences, approximately 20% of them seen just once. Sequences were obtained from naive CD8+ T cells from blood, with Jurkat cell RNA spiked in. Described subset: FACS-sorted CD8+CD4-CCR7+CD45RA+ naive T cells. The receptors were gathered from a human donor in good health. Some libraries in this study had Jurkat cell RNA spiked in.

The chain is built from TRBV27 and TRBJ1-6, with D tentatively TRBD1 (5 bases). Deletions cut 0 bases from V and 6 bases from J, with 12 bases between. CDR3 length: 16 residues. In germline, CDR1 is MNHEY, CDR2 SMNVEV (reference sequence). The CDR3 DNA reads as TGTGCCAGCAGTTTATCGGAGGGACGGGGTAATTCACCCCTCCACTTT. Its protein product is CASSLSEGRGNSPLHF.

This clonotype was counted at least ten times. This chain uses TRBV3-1 with TRBJ2-4; D is ambiguous. CDR3 length equals 15 residues. V lost 1 base and J lost 0, with 7 bases in between. Germline CDR1 and CDR2: LGHDT and YNNKEL (reference sequence). The CDR3 loop reads CASSQGNLAKNIQYF. The CDR3 DNA sequence: TGTGCCAGCAGCCAAGGCAACCTAGCCAAAAACATTCAGTACTTC.

The rearrangement joins TRBV24-1 to TRBJ2-1; 7 bases are shared with TRBD2. This CDR3 has 14 amino acids. CDR1 KGHDR and CDR2 SFDVKD come from the germline V gene. After removal of 1 base from V and 10 bases from J, the junction contained 6 bases not matched to a gene. The CDR3 DNA reads as TGTGCCACCAGTGATTTCGGGGGGTCGGTAGAGCAGTTCTTC. This translates into CATSDFGGSVEQFF.

This clonotype appeared a few times. The CDR3 DNA is TGTGCCAGCAGCTTATATCACCCGGAGACCCAGTACTTC. This sequence encodes CASSLYHPETQYF. The chain recombines TRBV7-6 with TRBJ2-5, with D unclear. The length of the CDR3 is 13 residues. The V end was cut by 2 bases, the J end by 5 bases, with 9 bases between. Germline V gene lookup returns CDR1 SGHVS and CDR2 FNYEAQ.

This clonotype was observed at least ten times. The rearrangement uses TRBV7-2 and TRBJ2-1; D remains ambiguous. The CDR3 is 14 amino acids. Germline CDR1 and CDR2: SGHTA and FQGNSA. The ends were cut back, 1 base at V and 2 bases at J, with 6 bases in the middle. Here the CDR3 reads CASSLELTYNEQFF. In DNA form, the CDR3 reads TGTGCCAGCAGCTTAGAACTGACCTACAATGAGCAGTTCTTC.

This clonotype was counted many times. The chain links TRBV29-1 to TRBJ2-7; 8 bases match TRBD1. Per germline, CDR1 SQVTM and CDR2 ANQGSEA. The ends lost 6 bases at V and 4 bases at J; junction bases unmatched: 8. The CDR3 runs 13 residues. CDR3 DNA sequence: TGCAGCGTATTGACAGGGGTTGGGTACGAGCAGTACTTC. Translating it yields CSVLTGVGYEQYF.

This clonotype was observed many times. The rearrangement joins TRBV7-2 to TRBJ2-7; D may correspond to TRBD1 or TRBD2 (6 bases each). CDR3 length: 14 amino acids. Germline CDR1 and CDR2: SGHTA and FQGNSA. Trimming cost V 4 bases and J 3 bases, with 13 bases left between them. The CDR3 DNA reads as TGTGCCAGCAGCTCGGGGGACATGAGCTACGAGCAGTACTTC. This translates into CASSSGDMSYEQYF.

As regards this clonotype: A clone one base away is much larger, so this may be a read error. The rearrangement joins TRBV27 to TRBJ2-3, with TRBD2 matching 8 bases. Germline CDR1 is MNHEY and CDR2 is SMNVEV (reference sequence). This CDR3 region has 16 residues. CDR3 bases: TGTGGCAGCAGTTTAGGAGCGGGGGAATTCACAGATACGCAGTATTTT. Protein product: CGSSLGAGEFTDTQYF.

The rearrangement links TRBV4-1 to TRBJ1-4; no definite D call. Trimming removed 1 base from V and 9 bases from J, with 6 bases in between. Germline CDR1 and CDR2: MGHRA and YSYEKL. The CDR3 consists of 12 residues. The CDR3 loop is CASSQADQKLFF. In nucleotides, the CDR3 is TGCGCCAGCAGCCAAGCGGACCAAAAACTGTTTTTT.

Worth noting for this clonotype: This may be a read error, as it is one base from a much larger clone. The chain is built from TRBV2 and TRBJ1-3; tentatively, D is TRBD1 (5 bases). Germline CDR1 SNHLY, CDR2 FYNNEI. The CDR3 length is 15 residues. The CDR3 bases are TGTGCCAGCAGTCTGGGACTGGTCTCTGGAAACACCACATATTTT. Translation: CASSLGLVSGNTTYF.

The table lists this clonotype with a few counts. The chain is built from TRBV20-1 and TRBJ2-1; 9 bases align to TRBD1. CDR3 size: 15 residues. Germline trimming cut 0 bases from V and 8 bases from J; bases unmatched to any gene: 8. Germline CDR1 DFQATT, CDR2 SNEGSKA (reference sequence). As DNA, the CDR3 is TGCAGTGCTAGAGAGGGACAGGGAGGCCCCGATGAGCAGTTCTTC. Protein product: CSAREGQGGPDEQFF.

Comment on this clonotype: Possible read error: a much larger clone is one base away. The chain recombines TRBV30 with TRBJ1-2, with unresolved D. V lost 2 bases to trimming and J lost 6 bases, with 10 bases between them. Germline V gene data show CDR1 as GTSNPN and CDR2 as SVGIG (reference sequence). This CDR3 region has 12 residues. The DNA of the CDR3 is TGTGCCTGGAGTATAGTTGCCCATGGCTACACCTTC. Its protein is CAWSIVAHGYTF.

This clonotype was observed a handful of times. This CDR3 reads CASSPLGLAGGSETDTQYF. CDR3 DNA sequence: TGTGCCAGCAGTCCGCTGGGACTAGCGGGGGGTTCTGAGACAGATACGCAGTATTTT. This rearrangement joins TRBV27 to TRBJ2-3; 15 nucleotides match TRBD2. Germline V gene sequence: CDR1 MNHEY, CDR2 SMNVEV (reference sequence). The CDR3 is made up of 19 amino acids. Trimming removed 5 bases from V and 3 bases from J; junction bases left unmatched: 12.

This clonotype was seen ten or more times. The rearrangement links TRBV5-6 to TRBJ2-7; no clear D gene. CDR3 length: 13 amino acids. The germline gives CDR1 SGHDT, CDR2 YYEEEE. V was clipped by 2 bases and J by 3 bases, with 9 bases between them. The CDR3 loop reads CASSFAQSYEQYF. CDR3 nucleotide sequence: TGTGCCAGCAGCTTCGCCCAGAGCTACGAGCAGTACTTC.

This clonotype was seen ten or more times. The genes are TRBV30 and TRBJ2-5; 8 positions agree with TRBD2. Germline V lookup: CDR1 GTSNPN, CDR2 SVGIG (reference sequence). The CDR3 is 16 amino acids. V shed 4 bases and J 0 bases; nucleotides not matched to a gene: 10. CDR3 protein: CAWTSRGGLYQETQYF. Here the CDR3 DNA reads TGTGCCTGGACCAGCCGGGGGGGCTTGTACCAAGAGACCCAGTACTTC.

The genes are TRBV27 and TRBJ2-3; TRBD1 aligns across 7 bases. Per germline, CDR1 MNHEY and CDR2 SMNVEV (reference sequence). The V and J ends lost 5 bases and 0 bases, in that order; junction bases with no gene match: 14. This CDR3 is built from 18 residues. The CDR3 DNA reads TGTGCCAGCAGTCCAATACAGGGGTCCAGACTAAGCACAGATACGCAGTATTTT. It translates to CASSPIQGSRLSTDTQYF.

Points on this clonotype: Being one base from a much bigger clone, this may be a read error. CDR3 loop: CASSNRNEQSF. The DNA of the CDR3 is TGTGCCAGCAGCAATCGCAATGAGCAGTCCTTC. The gene calls are TRBV7-2 and TRBJ2-1; D is ambiguous. Germline V CDR1 and CDR2: SGHTA, FQGNSA. The CDR3 is made up of 11 amino acids. The whole variable domain, remainder taken from reference TRBV7-2 and TRBJ2-1, is GAGVSQSPSNKVTEKGKDVELRCDPISGHTALYWYRQSLGQGLEFLIYFQGNSAPDKSGLPSDRFSAERTGGSVSTLTIQRTQQEDSAVYLCASSNRNEQSFGPGTRLTVL.

This clonotype was detected ten times or more. The chain uses TRBV20-1 and TRBJ2-4; TRBD2 might be the D (5 bases). Germline V lookup: CDR1 DFQATT, CDR2 SNEGSKA (reference sequence). The V end lost 1 base, the J end lost 3 bases, and 7 bases lay between the germline ends. This CDR3 has 13 residues. In nucleotides, the CDR3 is TGCAGTGCTAGAGTCGGACTCAAAAACATTCAGTACTTC. Encoded protein: CSARVGLKNIQYF.